The rows below give T cell receptor beta chains drawn from one sample of a study of T cells in Graves' hyperthyroidism and ophthalmopathy. A single record per CDR3 protein comes from TCRdb applying MiXCR to the multiplex PCR reads. Of around 250,000 distinct CDR3 sequences in the sample, roughly 22% were seen once. Material for sequencing was blood. The receptor source for this set is a woman in her forties with Graves' ophthalmopathy. The CDR3 runs from the conserved cysteine through the conserved F or W. Each record gives: clone size, D gene, V gene, J gene, CDR3 DNA, CDR3 protein. D genes are given only for firm matches. Only some rows state a clone size, as once, few, many or a class for expanded clones.

clone size: many; D gene: TRBD1; V gene: TRBV28; J gene: TRBJ1-5; CDR3 DNA: TGTGCCAGCAGTCCTGACCCAGGGGGTGGCCATCAGCCCCAGCATTTT; CDR3 protein: CASSPDPGGGHQPQHF
clone size: many; D gene: TRBD2; V gene: TRBV24-1; J gene: TRBJ2-7; CDR3 DNA: TGTGCCACCAGTGATTTGGCCAGCGGGACCTCCTACGAGCAGTACTTC; CDR3 protein: CATSDLASGTSYEQYF
clone size: .; D gene: .; V gene: TRBV6-2/TRBV6-3; J gene: TRBJ2-5; CDR3 DNA: TGTGCCAGCAGTTCCGGTACGGGGGACGAGACCCAGTACTTC; CDR3 protein: CASSSGTGDETQYF
clone size: .; D gene: .; V gene: TRBV15; J gene: TRBJ2-5; CDR3 DNA: TGTGCCACCAGCACGACCAGGGCGCAAGAGACCCAGTACTTC; CDR3 protein: CATSTTRAQETQYF
clone size: many; D gene: .; V gene: TRBV7-9; J gene: TRBJ1-5; CDR3 DNA: TGTGCCAGCAGCTCAGACGGTTATAGCAATCAGCCCCAGCATTTT; CDR3 protein: CASSSDGYSNQPQHF
clone size: many; D gene: TRBD2; V gene: TRBV15; J gene: TRBJ2-5; CDR3 DNA: TGTGCCACCAGCAGAGGTGGGCTAGCGGGAGGAGAGACCCAGTACTTC; CDR3 protein: CATSRGGLAGGETQYF
clone size: .; D gene: .; V gene: TRBV6-1; J gene: TRBJ1-2; CDR3 DNA: TGCGCCAGCAGCCCTAACGCAGGGTCTGACTACACCTTC; CDR3 protein: CASSPNAGSDYTF
clone size: many; D gene: TRBD1; V gene: TRBV6-5; J gene: TRBJ2-7; CDR3 DNA: TGTGCCAGCACCATTGGGACAGCAAACTCCTACGAGCAGTACTTC; CDR3 protein: CASTIGTANSYEQYF
clone size: many; D gene: TRBD1; V gene: TRBV6-5; J gene: TRBJ2-5; CDR3 DNA: TGTGCCAGCAGTTACCTGACAGGGTTTCAAGAGACCCAGTACTTC; CDR3 protein: CASSYLTGFQETQYF
clone size: many; D gene: .; V gene: TRBV20-1; J gene: TRBJ1-2; CDR3 DNA: TGCAGTGCTAGAGATCAAGGCGGCTACACCTTC; CDR3 protein: CSARDQGGYTF
clone size: many; D gene: .; V gene: TRBV13; J gene: TRBJ2-5; CDR3 DNA: TGTGCCAGCAGCTTTAGCAGGGGTAGCGGCACTCAAGAGACCCAGTACTTC; CDR3 protein: CASSFSRGSGTQETQYF
clone size: once; D gene: .; V gene: TRBV6-2/TRBV6-3; J gene: TRBJ2-7; CDR3 DNA: TGTGCCAGCAAAAAAAGCGGTATCTACGAGCAGTACTTC; CDR3 protein: CASKKSGIYEQYF
clone size: many; D gene: TRBD2; V gene: TRBV6-4; J gene: TRBJ2-2; CDR3 DNA: TGTGCCAGCAGTGAGGCTAGCGGGAGCACCGGGGAGCTGTTTTTT; CDR3 protein: CASSEASGSTGELFF
clone size: many; D gene: .; V gene: TRBV6-1; J gene: TRBJ1-5; CDR3 DNA: TGTGCCAGCAGTGAAATGGCAGGGAGGCAGCCCCAGCATTTT; CDR3 protein: CASSEMAGRQPQHF
clone size: many; D gene: .; V gene: TRBV19; J gene: TRBJ1-5; CDR3 DNA: TGTGCCAGCGGACCCTACAATCAGCCCCAGCATTTT; CDR3 protein: CASGPYNQPQHF
clone size: many; D gene: TRBD2; V gene: TRBV2; J gene: TRBJ2-7; CDR3 DNA: TGTGCCAGCAGTGAACACGGGACTAGCGGGAAGATCGCCTACGAGCAGTACTTC; CDR3 protein: CASSEHGTSGKIAYEQYF
clone size: many; D gene: .; V gene: TRBV19; J gene: TRBJ2-5; CDR3 DNA: TGTGCCAGTAATGGGGGCTCTCTCCAAGAGACCCAGTACTTC; CDR3 protein: CASNGGSLQETQYF
clone size: many; D gene: .; V gene: TRBV29-1; J gene: TRBJ1-2; CDR3 DNA: TGCAGCGTTGATCGAGGAGGTAGCAGGGGCTACACCTTC; CDR3 protein: CSVDRGGSRGYTF